The 22 T cell receptor beta chains listed next were all sequenced from one sample in a study of a mutant IDH1 vaccine in newly diagnosed glioma. For these TCRs, the target antigens are not known. Time point defined: week 23, last vaccination. It was 300 ug of mutant IDH1 20-mer peptide that made up each vaccine dose, given with topical imiquimod. Profiled with immunoSEQ multiplex PCR; TCRdb holds only in-frame clones, not every one. The sample carries about 82,000 clones, 70% to 90% recorded once. The starting material was PBMCs, obtained from a glioma patient whose treatment included an IDH1 peptide vaccine. Every receptor here comes from a man aged 25 to 40 with glioma. Some clones in this sample may be carry-over from other donors' samples.

The V gene is TRBV5-1, the J gene TRBJ1-2; TRBD1 matches 7 bases. Trimming cost V 4 bases and J 2 bases; bases outside gene matches: 5. The CDR3 spans 14 residues. CDR1 and CDR2 (germline): SGHRS, YFSETQ. The CDR3 spells CASSGNRGNYGYTF. In DNA form, the CDR3 reads TGCGCCAGCAGCGGAAACAGGGGAAACTATGGCTACACCTTC.

Only a few counts were recorded for this clone. V and J are TRBV4-3 and TRBJ1-1; perhaps TRBD1 as D (6 bases). Between the trimmed V and J ends, which lost 4 bases and 4 bases, there was a span of 16 bases. Per the germline V gene, CDR1 is LGHNA and CDR2 is YSLEER. This CDR3 contains 15 residues. CDR3 DNA: TGCGCCAGCAGCCCAAGGGGGGGCTTTACCACTGAAGCTTTCTTT. Its translation: CASSPRGGFTTEAFF.

Written as DNA, the CDR3 is TGTGCCAGCTCACGAGATAGGTCCGCAGATACGCAGTATTTT. This gives the protein CASSRDRSADTQYF. V gene TRBV18 combines with J gene TRBJ2-3; D call uncertain. The CDR3 spans 14 residues. Trimming removed 4 bases at V and 4 bases at J, with 12 bases between. The germline V gene has CDR1 KGHSH and CDR2 LQKENI. Together with reference TRBV18 and TRBJ2-3, the CDR3 gives the full variable domain: NAGVMQNPRHLVRRRGQEARLRCSPMKGHSHVYWYRQLPEEGLKFMVYLQKENIIDESGMPKERFSAEFPKEGPSILRIQQVVRGDSAAYFCASSRDRSADTQYFGPGTRLTVL.

V usage is TRBV2 and J usage is TRBJ2-2, with D unclear. The ends were cut back, 3 bases at V and 1 base at J, with 6 bases in the middle. This CDR3 comprises 14 residues. Germline V gene data show CDR1 as SNHLY and CDR2 as FYNNEI. The CDR3 spells CASSEVVNTGELFF. The CDR3 coding sequence is TGTGCCAGCAGTGAGGTGGTGAACACCGGGGAGCTGTTTTTT.

This sequence joins TRBV9 and TRBJ1-5, with D tentatively TRBD1 (6 bases). CDR1 and CDR2 from the germline V gene are SGDLS and YYNGEE. The CDR3 has 15 amino acids. Trimming removed 4 bases from V and 0 bases from J, with 11 bases in between. The CDR3 DNA sequence: TGTGCCAGCAGCCGAACAGGGAATAGCAATCAGCCCCAGCATTTT. This gives the protein CASSRTGNSNQPQHF.

In DNA, the CDR3 is TGTGCCAGCAGCTCTTCCGGGACAGGGACCAATCAGCCCCAGCATTTT. It codes for CASSSSGTGTNQPQHF. J is TRBJ1-5 and V is TRBV7-8, with 9 bases that match TRBD1. V gave up 4 bases and J gave up 3 bases; unmatched junction bases: 7. The CDR3 is 16 residues long. Germline V gene lookup returns CDR1 SGHVS and CDR2 FQNEAQ.

This clone was counted a single time. The chain uses TRBV27 and TRBJ2-3; possibly TRBD2 for D (6 bases). Deletions cut 1 base from V and 2 bases from J, with 22 bases between. Germline values: CDR1 MNHEY, CDR2 SMNVEV (reference sequence). The CDR3 totals 19 residues. The CDR3 DNA reads TGTGCCAGCAGTTTATATGGGGTGCTGCGACTAGGGATCACAGATACGCAGTATTTT. It yields the protein CASSLYGVLRLGITDTQYF.

The sample holds one count of this clone. The chain is built from TRBV19 and TRBJ2-6, with TRBD2 matching over 11 bases. With 0 bases clipped from V and 0 bases from J, the junction kept 4 bases outside the gene matches. The CDR3 spans 19 residues. Germline-derived CDR1 and CDR2 are LNHDA and SQIVND (reference sequence). The CDR3 loop reads CASSIDTSGSRSGANVLTF. CDR3 nucleotide sequence: TGTGCCAGTAGTATAGATACTAGCGGGAGCCGCTCTGGGGCCAACGTCCTGACTTTC. Looking up the rest from reference TRBV19 and TRBJ2-6 gives the full variable domain: DGGITQSPKYLFRKEGQNVTLSCEQNLNHDAMYWYRQDPGQGLRLIYYSQIVNDFQKGDIAEGYSVSREKKESFPLTVTSAQKNPTAFYLCASSIDTSGSRSGANVLTFGAGSRLTVL.

This clone was detected only a few times. CDR3 region: CAWSGEWGNSPLHF. CDR3 coding DNA: TGTGCCTGGAGTGGGGAGTGGGGTAATTCACCCCTCCACTTT. The V gene is TRBV30, the J gene TRBJ1-6; D gene uncertain. Germline CDR1 is GTSNPN and CDR2 is SVGIG (reference sequence). Trimming cost V 1 base and J 6 bases, with 10 bases left between them. This CDR3 comprises 14 residues. The variable domain in full, with the rest retrieved from reference TRBV30 and TRBJ1-6, is SQTIHQWPATLVQPVGSPLSLECTVEGTSNPNLYWYRQAAGRGLQLLFYSVGIGQISSEVPQNLSASRPQDRQFILSSKKLLLSDSGFYLCAWSGEWGNSPLHFGNGTRLTVT.

The chain couples TRBV30 to TRBJ2-5; D is unresolved. The CDR3 contains 11 residues. Germline V gives CDR1 GTSNPN, CDR2 SVGIG (reference sequence). The V end was cut by 2 bases, the J end by 3 bases, with 4 bases between. CDR3 amino acids: CAWSFKETQYF. DNA for the CDR3: TGTGCCTGGAGTTTCAAAGAGACCCAGTACTTC.

This clone has only one observation. DNA of the CDR3: TGTGCCAGCAGCTTGTCGGGGTATGAGCAGTTCTTC. It yields the protein CASSLSGYEQFF. This chain uses TRBV5-6 with TRBJ2-1, with D possibly being TRBD2 (5 bases). The germline V and J ends were trimmed by 1 base and 8 bases, with 7 bases remaining between them. The length of the CDR3 is 12 residues. Germline-derived CDR1 and CDR2 are SGHDT and YYEEEE.

The V gene is TRBV18, the J gene TRBJ1-1; D is ambiguous. This CDR3 comprises 14 residues. Germline V gene data show CDR1 as KGHSH and CDR2 as LQKENI. Trimming removed 6 bases at V and 0 bases at J, with 11 bases between. CDR3 sequence: CASSPGIMNTEAFF. The CDR3 DNA reads as TGTGCCAGCTCCCCCGGGATTATGAACACTGAAGCTTTCTTT.

The gene calls are TRBV30 and TRBJ1-1; no firm D call. Germline V gene data show CDR1 as GTSNPN and CDR2 as SVGIG (reference sequence). Trimming shortened V by 6 bases and J by 0 bases, and 8 bases separated the two germline ends. The CDR3 spans 12 residues. CDR3 nucleotides: TGTGCCTGCCTAAATTTGAACACTGAAGCTTTCTTT. Translating it yields CACLNLNTEAFF.

The rearrangement links TRBV6-1 to TRBJ2-7; 13 nucleotides agree with TRBD2. CDR3 length equals 15 residues. After removal of 7 bases from V and 6 bases from J, the junction contained 9 bases not matched to a gene. Germline-derived CDR1 and CDR2 are MNHNS and SASEGT. CDR3 nucleotides: TGTGCCAGCATCGATAGGACTAGCGGGAGTGGCGAGCAGTACTTC. Protein product: CASIDRTSGSGEQYF.

The chain couples TRBV7-9 to TRBJ1-1; D is uncertain. Germline CDR1 is SEHNR and CDR2 is FQNEAQ (reference sequence). Trimming pared 5 bases from V and 4 bases from J, leaving 17 bases between. This CDR3 spans 15 amino acids. The CDR3, as DNA: TGTGCCAGCAGCCTTGGCTCAATGCTGGGCACTGAAGCTTTCTTT. Its protein product is CASSLGSMLGTEAFF.

The chain links TRBV6-5 to TRBJ1-4, with TRBD1 as a possible D gene (6 bases). The CDR3 covers 14 residues. Germline-derived CDR1 and CDR2 are MNHEY and SVGAGI. Trimming stripped 6 bases from V and 7 bases from J, with 15 bases between. CDR3 in amino acids: CASSQTQGGEKLFF. The CDR3 DNA reads TGTGCCAGCAGCCAAACACAGGGAGGTGAAAAACTGTTTTTT.

This rearrangement joins TRBV5-1 to TRBJ2-2; TRBD2 is a possible D gene (6 bases). Germline V CDR1 and CDR2: SGHRS, YFSETQ. CDR3 length: 16 residues. Trimming removed 4 bases from V and 5 bases from J, with 18 bases in between. Here the CDR3 reads CASSRGGVGGTGELFF. CDR3 nucleotides: TGCGCCAGCAGCCGAGGAGGGGTCGGGGGTACCGGGGAGCTGTTTTTT. Full variable domain (remainder filled in from reference TRBV5-1 and TRBJ2-2): KAGVTQTPRYLIKTRGQQVTLSCSPISGHRSVSWYQQTPGQGLQFLFEYFSETQRNKGNFPGRFSGRQFSNSRSEMNVSTLELGDSALYLCASSRGGVGGTGELFFGEGSRLTVL.

The rearrangement links TRBV5-4 to TRBJ2-5; D may correspond to TRBD1 or TRBD2 (5 bases each). There are 19 residues in the CDR3. V was cut by 0 bases and J by 7 bases, with 28 bases left in between. From germline, CDR1 is SGHNT and CDR2 YYREEE (reference sequence). The CDR3 nucleotides read TGTGCCAGCAGCTTGGCAGGCGGTGGTGTAAGCTCCAGAGGGGCGACCCAGTACTTC. This encodes CASSLAGGGVSSRGATQYF.

The J gene is TRBJ1-1, the V gene TRBV6-1, with TRBD1 matching 9 bases. Losses at the gene ends were 4 bases for V and 4 bases for J; bases not matched to a gene: 1. This CDR3 contains 13 residues. The germline CDR1 and CDR2 sequences are MNHNS and SASEGT. The CDR3 nucleotides read TGTGCCAGCAGTGGGGACAGGGCCACTGAAGCTTTCTTT. It specifies CASSGDRATEAFF.

This clone was picked up one time. This CDR3 reads CASQTNQPQHF. The CDR3 DNA follows: TGCGCCAGCCAAACGAATCAGCCCCAGCATTTT. This chain joins TRBV23-1 and TRBJ1-5, with D unresolved. TRBV23-1 is assigned to the ORF class and has an uncertain function. The V end was cut by 8 bases, the J end by 4 bases, with 6 bases between. The CDR3 spans 11 residues.

This chain uses TRBV2 with TRBJ1-1, with D possibly matching TRBD1 (6 bases). Trimming shortened V by 8 bases and J by 5 bases, and 12 bases separated the two germline ends. The CDR3 runs to 12 residues. CDR1 and CDR2 from the germline V gene are SNHLY and FYNNEI. The DNA of the CDR3 is TGTGCCAGCCGAACAGGGTTTACTGAAGCTTTCTTT. Translation: CASRTGFTEAFF.

The V gene is TRBV7-8, the J gene TRBJ1-5; D possibly corresponds to TRBD1 (6 bases). The CDR3 sequence is 15 residues long. The V and J ends lost 5 bases and 7 bases respectively, with 18 bases between them. Germline lookup yields CDR1 SGHVS and CDR2 FQNEAQ. CDR3 region: CASSDHRAQPQPQHF. DNA for the CDR3: TGTGCCAGCAGCGACCACAGGGCTCAGCCGCAGCCCCAGCATTTT.